This is a list of T cell receptor beta chains from one sample in a study of blood T cells in healthy people across ages. TCRdb re-analysed the 5' RACE reads in MiXCR, keeping a single row per CDR3 protein. The table records more than 650,000 distinct CDR3 sequences, about 20% of them present only once. Source material: blood. Receptors originate from a man in his 70s in good health. Each CDR3 is given with its conserved first and last residue. Fields, in order: J gene, clone size, V gene, D gene, CDR3 protein, CDR3 DNA. A D gene is named only where the DNA matches it firmly. Clone size appears in some rows only: once, few, many, or a class for an expanded clone.

J: TRBJ1-6; size: NA; V: TRBV5-1; D: NA; CDR3: CASSLEGGSSYNSPLHF; DNA: TGCGCCAGCAGCTTGGAGGGCGGGAGCTCCTATAATTCACCCCTCCACTTT
J: TRBJ2-3; size: few; V: TRBV5-1; D: NA; CDR3: CASSFRDISDTQYF; DNA: TGCGCCAGCAGCTTCCGGGACATCTCAGATACGCAGTATTTT
J: TRBJ2-5; size: NA; V: TRBV4-3; D: TRBD1; CDR3: CASSQTTGGFETQYF; DNA: TGCGCCAGCAGCCAAACGACAGGGGGCTTTGAGACCCAGTACTTC
J: TRBJ1-2; size: few; V: TRBV19; D: NA; CDR3: CASPSALVQWDYGYTF; DNA: TGTGCCAGTCCGAGCGCTTTGGTGCAGTGGGACTATGGCTACACCTTC
J: TRBJ2-1; size: few; V: TRBV27; D: NA; CDR3: CASRTVTHSYNEQFF; DNA: TGTGCCAGCAGGACAGTAACACACTCCTACAATGAGCAGTTCTTC
J: TRBJ1-5; size: NA; V: TRBV9; D: NA; CDR3: CASSVGWGGSNQPQHF; DNA: TGTGCCAGCAGCGTAGGGTGGGGGGGCAGCAATCAGCCCCAGCATTTT
J: TRBJ2-1; size: NA; V: TRBV18; D: TRBD1; CDR3: CASSPRVAGGYNEQFF; DNA: TGTGCCAGCTCACCACGCGTAGCAGGGGGATACAATGAGCAGTTCTTC
J: TRBJ1-4; size: NA; V: TRBV20-1; D: TRBD1; CDR3: CSARRGTAVNPSLDKLFF; DNA: TGCAGTGCTAGAAGGGGGACAGCTGTCAACCCCAGCTTAGACAAACTGTTTTTT
J: TRBJ2-7; size: few; V: TRBV29-1; D: TRBD2; CDR3: CSVASGGLSSYEQYF; DNA: TGCAGCGTTGCTAGCGGGGGCCTATCCTCCTACGAGCAGTACTTC
J: TRBJ1-2; size: few; V: TRBV5-1; D: NA; CDR3: CASSLASGAGEGYTF; DNA: TGCGCCAGCAGCTTGGCCTCGGGGGCCGGAGAGGGCTACACCTTC
J: TRBJ1-4; size: few; V: TRBV4-2; D: TRBD1; CDR3: CASSQGGTGLNEKLFF; DNA: TGTGCCAGCAGCCAAGGGGGGACAGGTCTTAATGAAAAACTGTTTTTT
J: TRBJ1-3; size: few; V: TRBV7-8; D: NA; CDR3: CASSLQDRSGNTIYF; DNA: TGTGCCAGCAGCTTACAGGACCGCTCTGGAAACACCATATATTTT
J: TRBJ1-2; size: NA; V: TRBV6-5; D: NA; CDR3: CASSPGFPFFF; DNA: TGTGCCAGCAGCCCAGGATTCCCTTTCTTCTTC
J: TRBJ2-5; size: NA; V: TRBV10-3; D: NA; CDR3: CAISESNRGSFLF; DNA: TGTGCCATCAGTGAGTCGAATAGGGGAAGTTTCCTCTTC
J: TRBJ2-5; size: few; V: TRBV5-1; D: NA; CDR3: CASSVDGVRETQYF; DNA: TGCGCCAGCAGCGTCGACGGGGTCAGGGAGACCCAGTACTTC
J: TRBJ2-1; size: NA; V: TRBV5-5; D: NA; CDR3: CASRGLLDNEQFF; DNA: TGTGCCAGCAGAGGACTTCTCGACAATGAGCAGTTCTTC
J: TRBJ1-2; size: NA; V: TRBV5-1; D: NA; CDR3: CASSLALDNYGYTF; DNA: TGCGCCAGCAGCTTGGCCTTGGATAACTATGGCTACACCTTC
J: TRBJ1-1; size: many; V: TRBV5-1; D: NA; CDR3: CASSLAGSTEAFF; DNA: TGTGCCAGCAGCTTAGCCGGGTCTACTGAAGCTTTCTTT
J: TRBJ1-2; size: NA; V: TRBV20-1; D: TRBD1; CDR3: CSARVGDRGHGYTF; DNA: TGCAGTGCTAGAGTAGGGGACAGGGGGCATGGCTACACCTTC
J: TRBJ2-5; size: few; V: TRBV9; D: NA; CDR3: CASSVGSGFIQTQYF; DNA: TGTGCCAGCAGCGTAGGGTCGGGATTTATACAGACCCAGTACTTC
J: TRBJ1-6; size: NA; V: TRBV7-6; D: NA; CDR3: CASSGGSSYNSPLHF; DNA: TGTGCCAGCTCCGGTGGCAGCTCCTATAATTCACCCCTCCACTTT
J: TRBJ2-2; size: NA; V: TRBV3-1; D: NA; CDR3: CASSHRRPGTGELFF; DNA: TGTGCCAGCAGCCACAGGAGACCGGGGACCGGGGAGCTGTTTTTT
J: TRBJ1-1; size: NA; V: TRBV30; D: NA; CDR3: CAWSGFTEAFF; DNA: TGTGCCTGGAGTGGGTTCACTGAAGCTTTCTTT
J: TRBJ1-5; size: few; V: TRBV7-2; D: TRBD1; CDR3: CASSLGGRGWGQPQHF; DNA: TGTGCCAGCAGCTTAGGGGGCAGGGGGTGGGGGCAGCCCCAGCATTTT
J: TRBJ2-5; size: NA; V: TRBV12-3/TRBV12-4; D: NA; CDR3: CASSLSGALGETQYF; DNA: TGTGCCAGCAGTTTATCGGGGGCGCTTGGGGAGACCCAGTACTTC
J: TRBJ2-5; size: NA; V: TRBV20-1; D: NA; CDR3: CSARDGSSRETQYF; DNA: TGCAGTGCTAGAGATGGGTCATCCCGAGAGACCCAGTACTTC
J: TRBJ2-1; size: NA; V: TRBV24-1; D: TRBD1; CDR3: CATSPRGDREEHEQFF; DNA: TGTGCCACCAGCCCCCGGGGGGACAGGGAAGAGCATGAGCAGTTCTTC
J: TRBJ2-1; size: few; V: TRBV9; D: TRBD2; CDR3: CASSGGTSVYNEQFF; DNA: TGTGCCAGCAGCGGAGGGACTAGCGTTTACAATGAGCAGTTCTTC